These 25 T cell receptor beta chains originate from one sample sequenced in a study of CD4 T cells in relation to SARS-CoV-2 and coronaviruses. Some clones are missing from TCRdb's copy, which holds only in-frame ones; the method was immunoSEQ multiplex PCR. Here the sample spans tens of thousands of clones, around 86% being singletons. The unexposed donors gave CD4+ T cells in about 2010-2019, prior to COVID-19. Material: memory CD4+ T cells from PBMCs. These receptors came from a human donor in good health.

The chain couples TRBV5-8 to TRBJ2-1, with TRBD2 matching over 14 bases. The V segment lost 0 bases and the J segment 1 base; nucleotides outside the gene matches: 6. Germline assignment: CDR1 SGHTS and CDR2 YDEGEE. The CDR3 totals 19 residues. The CDR3 sequence: CASSLGLAGGPWSYNEQFF. CDR3 bases: TGTGCCAGCAGCTTGGGACTAGCGGGAGGGCCGTGGTCCTACAATGAGCAGTTCTTC.

The V and J genes are TRBV18 and TRBJ2-7, with 8 bases identical to TRBD2. Germline V gene data show CDR1 as KGHSH and CDR2 as LQKENI. V lost 4 bases, J lost 4 bases, and 9 bases stayed unmatched. The CDR3 sequence is 15 residues long. Written as DNA, the CDR3 is TGTGCCAGCTCACGGGGGCAGACTAGCGAGTACGAGCAGTACTTC. Translated: CASSRGQTSEYEQYF.

This chain uses TRBV6-6 with TRBJ2-7, with D unresolved. The V end lost 4 bases, the J end lost 6 bases, and 10 bases lay between the germline ends. This CDR3 region has 12 residues. The germline CDR1 and CDR2 sequences are MNHNY and SVGAGI (reference sequence). The CDR3 protein is CASSSTVGEQYF. Written as DNA, the CDR3 is TGTGCCAGCAGTTCCACGGTTGGCGAGCAGTACTTC.

The genes are TRBV4-2 and TRBJ2-7, with a weak D call TRBD1 (5 bases). The germline CDR1 and CDR2 sequences are LGHNA and YNFKEQ. The V end lost 8 bases, the J end lost 7 bases, and 24 bases lay between the germline ends. The CDR3 sequence is 15 residues long. DNA of the CDR3: TGTGCCAGCGGACGAACCGGGCAGGGCTGGGGAGAGCAGTACTTC. It specifies CASGRTGQGWGEQYF.

The chain couples TRBV7-3 to TRBJ1-2, with D possibly matching TRBD1 (6 bases). This CDR3 is built from 13 residues. Trimming left V 5 bases short and J 10 bases short, with 17 bases between. Germline-derived CDR1 and CDR2 are SGHTA and FQGTGA. Here the CDR3 reads CASSEQGTLHYTF. The CDR3 DNA reads TGTGCCAGCAGCGAACAGGGTACCTTACACTACACCTTC.

This chain links TRBV5-4 with TRBJ2-1; D is ambiguous. The germline CDR1 and CDR2 sequences are SGHNT and YYREEE (reference sequence). The CDR3 runs 13 residues. V gave up 4 bases and J gave up 9 bases, with 14 bases separating them. For the CDR3, the DNA is TGTGCCAGCAGCCCAGGTGGGAACCGTGAGCAGTTCTTC. It yields the protein CASSPGGNREQFF.

The chain joins TRBV28 to TRBJ1-5, with D possibly being TRBD1 (5 bases). The V end was cut by 1 base, the J end by 10 bases, with 14 bases between. In germline, CDR1 is MDHEN, CDR2 SYDVKM. The CDR3 contains 14 residues. In nucleotides, the CDR3 is TGTGCCAGCAGTTTATCGACGGGGGGTCGCCCCCAGCATTTT. Residues: CASSLSTGGRPQHF. Full variable domain (rest looked up from reference TRBV28 and TRBJ1-5): DVKVTQSSRYLVKRTGEKVFLECVQDMDHENMFWYRQDPGLGLRLIYFSYDVKMKEKGDIPEGYSVSREKKERFSLILESASTNQTSMYLCASSLSTGGRPQHFGDGTRLSIL.

The chain links TRBV19 to TRBJ2-2, with a possible D match to TRBD1 (5 bases). V lost 6 bases to trimming and J lost 4 bases, with 15 bases between them. The CDR3 runs to 15 residues. The germline gives CDR1 LNHDA, CDR2 SQIVND (reference sequence). As DNA, the CDR3 is TGTGCCAGTAGGTCGGAAGGGGCCCTCACCGGGGAGCTGTTTTTT. Its protein product is CASRSEGALTGELFF.

This chain connects TRBV10-1 to TRBJ2-1, with TRBD2 identical over 7 bases. This CDR3 is built from 15 residues. V was clipped by 5 bases and J by 5 bases; unmatched bases: 9. Germline V gene lookup returns CDR1 WNHNN and CDR2 SYGVQD (reference sequence). The CDR3 DNA follows: TGCGCCAGCAGTTTGAGCGGGACCCTAAACAATGAGCAGTTCTTC. Protein product: CASSLSGTLNNEQFF.

V usage is TRBV11-3 and J usage is TRBJ1-1; TRBD1 aligns across 9 bases. Per germline, CDR1 SGHNT and CDR2 YENEEA. Losses at the gene ends were 5 bases for V and 10 bases for J; bases not matched to a gene: 8. This CDR3 comprises 13 residues. The CDR3 DNA reads TGTGCCAGCAGCGTAACACAGGGGGCGAGAGCTTTCTTT. This encodes CASSVTQGARAFF.

A note on this clone: Distinct nucleotide sequences in the sample also encode this CDR3. The rearrangement uses TRBV10-3 and TRBJ2-2, with a tentative D call TRBD2 (5 bases). This CDR3 comprises 14 residues. V shed 6 bases and J shed 3 bases, with 11 bases lying between them. Germline assignment: CDR1 ENHRY and CDR2 SYGVKD. CDR3 in DNA: TGTGCCATCAGCGACGCGGGCGACACCGGGGAGCTGTTTTTT. It codes for CAISDAGDTGELFF.

This chain links TRBV15 with TRBJ2-1, with 10 bases fitting TRBD2. V lost 0 bases to trimming and J lost 9 bases; unmatched junction nucleotides: 11. The CDR3 has 17 residues. Germline CDR1 is LNHNV and CDR2 is YYDKDF (reference sequence). The CDR3 region is CATSRDKGSGRVAEQFF. CDR3 nucleotides: TGTGCCACCAGCAGAGATAAGGGAAGCGGGAGGGTAGCTGAGCAGTTCTTC.

V gene TRBV5-1 combines with J gene TRBJ1-5; the D gene is possibly TRBD1 (6 bases). The CDR3 is made up of 15 amino acids. Trimming took 0 bases from V and 2 from J, leaving 9 bases between them. CDR1 and CDR2 from the germline V gene are SGHRS and YFSETQ. The CDR3 loop reads CASSLEGGGNQPQHF. CDR3 nucleotides: TGCGCCAGCAGCTTGGAAGGGGGGGGCAATCAGCCCCAGCATTTT.

This rearrangement joins TRBV27 to TRBJ2-2; 7 bases are shared with TRBD2. The CDR3 length is 17 residues. Germline loops: CDR1 MNHEY, CDR2 SMNVEV (reference sequence). The V and J ends lost 6 bases and 6 bases, in that order; junction bases with no gene match: 16. DNA of the CDR3: TGTGCCAGCAGCCCTCTCGGCGGGGGATTTGTTCCCGGGGAGCTGTTTTTT. The encoded protein is CASSPLGGGFVPGELFF.

This clone was seen a single time. The chain carries TRBV5-1 and TRBJ2-5; tentatively, D is TRBD1 (5 bases). Germline assignment: CDR1 SGHRS and CDR2 YFSETQ. V was shortened by 4 bases and J by 1 base, with 11 bases between the two germline ends. The CDR3 covers 14 residues. The DNA for the CDR3 is TGCGCCAGCAGCCCCTCGACAGTCCAAGAGACCCAGTACTTC. Its protein is CASSPSTVQETQYF.

In this sample, this clone turned up once. The chain links TRBV27 to TRBJ2-7; D call uncertain. This CDR3 has 13 residues. Germline CDR1 is MNHEY and CDR2 is SMNVEV (reference sequence). The V gene lost 4 bases and the J gene lost 2 bases, with 9 bases spanning the gap. CDR3 protein: CASSSGVTYEQYF. CDR3 DNA: TGTGCCAGCAGTTCTGGGGTAACCTACGAGCAGTACTTC.

This clone was seen just once. The rearrangement links TRBV30 to TRBJ1-1; a weak D match, TRBD1 (5 bases). The germline CDR1 and CDR2 sequences are GTSNPN and SVGIG (reference sequence). The CDR3 is made up of 16 amino acids. V dropped 0 bases and J dropped 2 bases, with 16 bases sitting between them. The CDR3 DNA reads TGTGCCTGGAGTGTAGGACCTGGCGGGGCAAACACTGAAGCTTTCTTT. Its protein product is CAWSVGPGGANTEAFF.

The chain uses TRBV19 and TRBJ2-7, with D possibly matching TRBD2 (6 bases). The length of the CDR3 is 13 residues. The germline V gene has CDR1 LNHDA and CDR2 SQIVND (reference sequence). With 1 base removed from V and 3 bases from J, the gap between germline ends came to 7 bases. CDR3 in amino acids: CASSIGRDYEQYF. CDR3 coding DNA: TGTGCCAGTAGTATAGGGAGGGACTACGAGCAGTACTTC.

This sequence joins TRBV5-1 and TRBJ2-2, with 9 positions matching TRBD1. Per germline, CDR1 SGHRS and CDR2 YFSETQ. The CDR3 contains 16 residues. The junction had 10 bases not matched to a gene; V was cut back by 4 bases and J by 6 bases. CDR3 in DNA: TGCGCCAGCAGCATGAGCCCGGGACAGGGAGCCGGGGAGCTGTTTTTT. This gives the protein CASSMSPGQGAGELFF.

The V and J genes are TRBV10-3 and TRBJ1-6; no clear D gene. With 6 bases removed from V and 10 bases from J, the gap between germline ends came to 16 bases. CDR3 length: 14 amino acids. Per the germline V gene, CDR1 is ENHRY and CDR2 is SYGVKD. CDR3 sequence reads: CAIRGPSESSPLHF. CDR3 DNA sequence: TGTGCCATCAGAGGACCCTCGGAGAGCTCACCCCTCCACTTT.

The chain is built from TRBV27 and TRBJ2-1, with 8 bases that match TRBD2. Per germline, CDR1 MNHEY and CDR2 SMNVEV (reference sequence). The ends lost 5 bases at V and 8 bases at J; junction bases unmatched: 14. The CDR3 is 16 amino acids. The CDR3 reads CASSITGRGGSDEQFF. The CDR3 nucleotides are TGTGCCAGCAGTATAACCGGGAGGGGGGGGAGCGATGAGCAGTTCTTC.

The gene calls are TRBV3-1 (or the pseudogene TRBV3-2) and TRBJ1-6, with D possibly TRBD1 on 6 matching bases. The germline V gene has CDR1 LGHDT and CDR2 YNNKEL (reference sequence). The CDR3 length is 18 residues. The V end lost 0 bases, the J end lost 3 bases, and 15 bases lay between the germline ends. The DNA of the CDR3 is TGTGCCAGCAGCCAAGAATGGCAGGGGCTTAACTATAATTCACCCCTCCACTTT. Its translation: CASSQEWQGLNYNSPLHF.

The chain couples TRBV11-3 to TRBJ2-7, with D perhaps matching TRBD1 (5 bases). The CDR3 covers 17 residues. V was clipped by 0 bases and J by 7 bases, with 22 bases between them. Germline CDR1 and CDR2: SGHNT and YENEEA. CDR3 DNA sequence: TGTGCCAGCAGCTTAGAGTGCAGGGCCCCGCCCCCCCCTGAGCAGTACTTC. Translation: CASSLECRAPPPPEQYF.

The chain uses TRBV29-1 and TRBJ2-7; TRBD2 matches 10 bases. The CDR3 length is 15 residues. Looked up from germline, CDR1 is SQVTM and CDR2 is ANQGSEA. Unmatched junction bases numbered 8, after V lost 0 bases and J lost 6 bases. CDR3 sequence reads: CSVEDVALAGSEQYF. CDR3 DNA sequence: TGCAGCGTTGAAGATGTGGCACTAGCGGGATCCGAGCAGTACTTC.

There are a few counts of this clone. The genes are TRBV18 and TRBJ2-2; 11 bases map to TRBD2. V lost 6 bases, J lost 1 base, and 4 bases stayed unmatched. This CDR3 is built from 16 residues. The germline CDR1 and CDR2 sequences are KGHSH and LQKENI. The CDR3 DNA sequence: TGTGCCAGCTCGCCAACTAGCGGGAGGAACACCGGGGAGCTGTTTTTT. Translation gives CASSPTSGRNTGELFF.